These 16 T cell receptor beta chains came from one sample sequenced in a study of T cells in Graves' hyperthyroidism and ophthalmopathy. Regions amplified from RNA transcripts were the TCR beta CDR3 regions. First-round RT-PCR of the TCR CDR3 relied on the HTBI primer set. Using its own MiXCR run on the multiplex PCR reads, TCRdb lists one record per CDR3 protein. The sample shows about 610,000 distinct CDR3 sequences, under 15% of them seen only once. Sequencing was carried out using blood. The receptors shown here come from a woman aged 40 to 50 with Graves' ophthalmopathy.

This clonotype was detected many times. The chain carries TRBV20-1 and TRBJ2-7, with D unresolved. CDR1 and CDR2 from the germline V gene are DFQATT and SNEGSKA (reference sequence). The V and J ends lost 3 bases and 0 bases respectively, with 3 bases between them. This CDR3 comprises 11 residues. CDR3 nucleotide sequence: TGCAGTGCTAGCAGCTCCTACGAGCAGTACTTC. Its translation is CSASSSYEQYF.

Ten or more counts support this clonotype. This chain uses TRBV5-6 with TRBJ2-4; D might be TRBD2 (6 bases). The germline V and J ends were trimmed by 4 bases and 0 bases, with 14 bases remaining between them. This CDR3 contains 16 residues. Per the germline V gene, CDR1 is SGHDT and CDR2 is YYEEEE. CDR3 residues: CASSRGTSLAKNIQYF. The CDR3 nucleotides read TGTGCCAGCAGCCGGGGGACCTCCTTAGCCAAAAACATTCAGTACTTC.

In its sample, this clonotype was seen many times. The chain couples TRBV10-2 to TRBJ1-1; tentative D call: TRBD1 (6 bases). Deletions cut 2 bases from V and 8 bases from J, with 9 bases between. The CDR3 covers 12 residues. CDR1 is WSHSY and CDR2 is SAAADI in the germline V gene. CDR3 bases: TGCGCCAGCAGTGAGGTACAGGGCGAAGCTTTCTTT. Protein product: CASSEVQGEAFF.

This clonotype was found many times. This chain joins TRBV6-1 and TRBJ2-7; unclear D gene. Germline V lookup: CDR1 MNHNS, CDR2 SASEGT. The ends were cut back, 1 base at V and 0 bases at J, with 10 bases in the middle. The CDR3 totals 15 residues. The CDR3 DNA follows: TGTGCCAGCAGTGAAGAGGTCGGCAGCTCCTACGAGCAGTACTTC. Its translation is CASSEEVGSSYEQYF.

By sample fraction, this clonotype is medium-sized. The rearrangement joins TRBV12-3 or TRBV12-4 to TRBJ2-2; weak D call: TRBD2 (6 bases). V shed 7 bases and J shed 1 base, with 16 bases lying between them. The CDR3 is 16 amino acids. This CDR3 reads CASTDTSRKNTGELFF. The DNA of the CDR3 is TGTGCCAGCACCGATACTAGCCGTAAGAACACCGGGGAGCTGTTTTTT.

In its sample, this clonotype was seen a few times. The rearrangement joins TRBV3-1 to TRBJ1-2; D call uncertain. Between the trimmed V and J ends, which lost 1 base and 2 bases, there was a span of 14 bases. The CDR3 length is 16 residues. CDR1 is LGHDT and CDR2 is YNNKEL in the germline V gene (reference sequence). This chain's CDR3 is CASSQGNFAVNYGYTF. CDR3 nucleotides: TGTGCCAGCAGCCAAGGGAATTTCGCCGTAAACTATGGCTACACCTTC. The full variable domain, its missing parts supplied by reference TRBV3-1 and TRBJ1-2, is DTAVSQTPKYLVTQMGNDKSIKCEQNLGHDTMYWYKQDSKKFLKIMFSYNNKELIINETVPNRFSPKSPDKAHLNLHINSLELGDSAVYFCASSQGNFAVNYGYTFGSGTRLTVV.

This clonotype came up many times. The CDR3 spells CASSYLGQGDEQYF. Here the CDR3 DNA reads TGTGCCAGCAGTTACCTCGGACAGGGGGACGAGCAGTACTTC. The rearrangement joins TRBV6-2 or TRBV6-3 to TRBJ2-7; 10 nucleotides agree with TRBD1. In germline, CDR1 is MNHEY, CDR2 SVGEGT. The CDR3 has 14 residues. The J segment lost 5 bases and the V segment lost 2 bases, leaving 3 bases of the junction unmatched.

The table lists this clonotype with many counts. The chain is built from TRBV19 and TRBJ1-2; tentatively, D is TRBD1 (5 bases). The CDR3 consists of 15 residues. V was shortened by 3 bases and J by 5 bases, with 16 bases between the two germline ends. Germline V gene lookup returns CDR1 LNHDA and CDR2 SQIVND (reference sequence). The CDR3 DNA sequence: TGTGCCAGTAGTATCTCCCTTTCCGGGGGGTATGGCTACACCTTC. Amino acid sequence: CASSISLSGGYGYTF.

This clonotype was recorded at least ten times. The CDR3 coding sequence is TGTGCCAGCAGTGAATATGCTGGACAGGGAATGAAGACCCAGTACTTC. This encodes CASSEYAGQGMKTQYF. This rearrangement joins TRBV25-1 to TRBJ2-5; 8 bases are shared with TRBD1. The CDR3 has 16 amino acids. The V and J ends lost 0 bases and 6 bases, in that order; junction bases with no gene match: 9. The V gene's germline CDR1 is MGHDK and CDR2 SYGVNS.

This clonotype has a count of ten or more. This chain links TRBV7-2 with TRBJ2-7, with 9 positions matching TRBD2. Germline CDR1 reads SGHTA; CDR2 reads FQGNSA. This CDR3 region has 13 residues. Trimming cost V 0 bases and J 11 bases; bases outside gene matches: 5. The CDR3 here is CASSLARGGEKYF. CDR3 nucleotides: TGTGCCAGCAGCTTAGCGCGGGGGGGGGAGAAGTACTTC.

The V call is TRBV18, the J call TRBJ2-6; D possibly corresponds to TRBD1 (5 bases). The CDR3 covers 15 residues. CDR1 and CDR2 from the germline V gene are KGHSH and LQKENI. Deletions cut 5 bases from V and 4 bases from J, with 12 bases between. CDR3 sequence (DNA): TGTGCCAGCTCAGCGCAGGGTACCGGGGCCAACGTCCTGACTTTC. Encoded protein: CASSAQGTGANVLTF.

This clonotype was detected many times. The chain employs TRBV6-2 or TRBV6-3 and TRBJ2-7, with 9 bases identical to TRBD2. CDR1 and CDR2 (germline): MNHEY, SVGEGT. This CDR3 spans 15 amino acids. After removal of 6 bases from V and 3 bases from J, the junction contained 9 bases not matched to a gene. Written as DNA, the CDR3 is TGTGCCAGCAGACGTCCTAGCGGGATGGGCTACGAGCAGTACTTC. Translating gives CASRRPSGMGYEQYF.

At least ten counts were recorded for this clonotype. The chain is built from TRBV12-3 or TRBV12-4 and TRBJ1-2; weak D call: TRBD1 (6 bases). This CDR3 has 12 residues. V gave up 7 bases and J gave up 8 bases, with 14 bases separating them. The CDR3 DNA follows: TGTGCCAGCATGTACCCAGGGGAAGGCTACACCTTC. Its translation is CASMYPGEGYTF.

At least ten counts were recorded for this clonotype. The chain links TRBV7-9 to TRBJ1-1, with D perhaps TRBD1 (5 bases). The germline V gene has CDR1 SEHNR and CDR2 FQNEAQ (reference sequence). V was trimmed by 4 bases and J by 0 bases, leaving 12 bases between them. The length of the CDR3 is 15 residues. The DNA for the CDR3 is TGTGCCAGCAGCTCGACCGGGACGGTGAACACTGAAGCTTTCTTT. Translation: CASSSTGTVNTEAFF.

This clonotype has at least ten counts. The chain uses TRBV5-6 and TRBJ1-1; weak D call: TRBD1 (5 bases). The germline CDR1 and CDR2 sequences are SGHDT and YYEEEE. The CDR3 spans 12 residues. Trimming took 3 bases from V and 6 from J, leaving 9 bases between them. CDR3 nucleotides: TGTGCCAGCAGCTCAGGGACCTCTGAAGCTTTCTTT. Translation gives CASSSGTSEAFF.

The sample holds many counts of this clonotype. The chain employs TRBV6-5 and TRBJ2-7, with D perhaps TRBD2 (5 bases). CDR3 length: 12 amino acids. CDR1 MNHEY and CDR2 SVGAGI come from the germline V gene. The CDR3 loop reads CASERALGEQYF. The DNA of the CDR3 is TGTGCTTCAGAGAGGGCCTTGGGGGAGCAGTACTTC.